The 28 T cell receptor beta chains below were found in one sample sequenced in a study of shared clonotypes between healthy human individuals. Assay used: immunoSEQ multiplex PCR; TCRdb lists only in-frame clones, some missing. There are about 500,000 clones in the sample; approximately 77% occur only once, and 9.5% to 15% lies in the top ten. Sequenced: PBMCs. These receptors were taken from a woman aged 40 to 49 in good health. Some clones in this sample may be carry-over from other donors' samples.

A remark on this clone: No conserved phenylalanine or tryptophan is present at the end of the CDR3, so a read error is the likely explanation. This chain links TRBV25-1 with TRBJ1-3; D remains unclear. This CDR3 contains 13 residues. CDR1 and CDR2 (germline): MGHDK, SYGVNS. V lost 11 bases and J lost 0, with 11 bases in between. CDR3 sequence reads: CASALGSGNTIYL. CDR3 sequence (DNA): TGTGCCTCCGCCCTGGGCTCTGGAAACACCATATATCTT.

The V and J genes are TRBV10-3 and TRBJ1-5; 7 bases are a match to TRBD1. Trimming at V came to 6 bases and at J to 5 bases, leaving 10 bases not matched to a gene. Germline CDR1 reads ENHRY; CDR2 reads SYGVKD. The CDR3 runs 15 residues. The DNA for the CDR3 is TGTGCCATCAGAGGGACAGACAGGGCAGATCAGCCCCAGCATTTT. Protein product: CAIRGTDRADQPQHF.

This chain connects TRBV12-2 to TRBJ2-7; the table's D call, TRBD2, was not checked against the DNA. TRBV12-2 represents a pseudogene. The length of the CDR3 is 15 residues. This CDR3 is CASRSTSGFSYEQYF. DNA for the CDR3: TGTGCAAGTCGCTCCACTAGCGGTTTCTCCTACGAGCAGTACTTC.

The rearrangement uses TRBV7-9 and TRBJ2-7; 11 bases are shared with TRBD1. The CDR3 is made up of 15 amino acids. Germline V gives CDR1 SEHNR, CDR2 FQNEAQ (reference sequence). Losses at the gene ends were 1 base for V and 4 bases for J; bases not matched to a gene: 3. The CDR3 here is CASSLEDRGLYEQYF. The CDR3 DNA follows: TGTGCCAGCAGCTTAGAGGACAGGGGGCTATACGAGCAGTACTTC.

Note on this clone: It differs at one base from a far larger clone, so likely a read error. The chain uses TRBV4-2 and TRBJ1-3, with TRBD1 matching 8 bases. Germline CDR1 is LGHNA and CDR2 is YNFKEQ. The CDR3 totals 16 residues. In nucleotides, the CDR3 is TGTGCCAGCAGCAGGTGGGGACAGGACTCTGGAAACACCGTATATTTT. This sequence encodes CASSRWGQDSGNTVYF.

The chain uses TRBV4-1 and TRBJ1-1; 7 nucleotides match TRBD1. Germline assignment: CDR1 MGHRA and CDR2 YSYEKL. V trimming: 3 bases; J trimming: 1 base; junction bases outside the gene matches: 5. The CDR3 covers 15 residues. The CDR3 loop is CASSHPQGGNTEAFF. In DNA, the CDR3 is TGCGCCAGCAGCCACCCCCAGGGGGGGAACACTGAAGCTTTCTTT.

The chain joins TRBV4-2 to TRBJ2-7, with a possible D match to TRBD2 (6 bases). Trimming took off 0 bases at V and 3 bases at J, with 18 bases between the two ends. Germline values: CDR1 LGHNA, CDR2 YNFKEQ. The CDR3 consists of 17 residues. This chain's CDR3 is CASSQDRGGVNRYEQYF. CDR3 coding DNA: TGTGCCAGCAGCCAAGATCGTGGAGGGGTAAACCGCTACGAGCAGTACTTC.

This clone was recorded once. The V gene is TRBV6-4, the J gene TRBJ1-1, with a weak D call TRBD1 (6 bases). The CDR3 is made up of 13 amino acids. With 6 bases removed from V and 0 bases from J, the gap between germline ends came to 8 bases. Germline CDR1 and CDR2: MRHNA and SNTAGT. CDR3: CASRRTVNTEAFF. In DNA, the CDR3 is TGTGCCAGCAGAAGGACAGTGAACACTGAAGCTTTCTTT.

The chain uses TRBV18 and TRBJ1-2; 8 nucleotides align to TRBD1. The CDR3 covers 15 residues. CDR1 and CDR2 from the germline V gene are KGHSH and LQKENI. The V and J ends lost 3 bases and 5 bases, in that order; junction bases with no gene match: 8. The CDR3 here is CASSPASGGAYGYTF. CDR3 nucleotides: TGTGCCAGCTCACCGGCTTCAGGGGGCGCTTATGGCTACACCTTC. The full variable domain, completed using reference TRBV18 and TRBJ1-2, is NAGVMQNPRHLVRRRGQEARLRCSPMKGHSHVYWYRQLPEEGLKFMVYLQKENIIDESGMPKERFSAEFPKEGPSILRIQQVVRGDSAAYFCASSPASGGAYGYTFGSGTRLTVV.

This chain connects TRBV2 to TRBJ2-7, with TRBD2 matching over 7 bases. CDR1 and CDR2 (germline): SNHLY, FYNNEI. The CDR3 is 15 amino acids. V lost 4 bases to trimming and J lost 1 base; unmatched junction nucleotides: 7. The CDR3 sequence: CASSVITGGSYEQYF. The CDR3 DNA reads as TGTGCCAGCAGTGTTATAACGGGAGGTTCCTACGAGCAGTACTTC. Variable domain in full (rest from reference TRBV2 and TRBJ2-7): EPEVTQTPSHQVTQMGQEVILRCVPISNHLYFYWYRQILGQKVEFLVSFYNNEISEKSEIFDDQFSVERPDGSNFTLKIRSTKLEDSAMYFCASSVITGGSYEQYFGPGTRLTVT.

The chain is built from TRBV6-1 and TRBJ2-5; the D gene is possibly TRBD1 (5 bases). Germline lookup yields CDR1 MNHNS and CDR2 SASEGT. The CDR3 contains 16 residues. The germline V and J ends were trimmed by 3 bases and 4 bases, with 18 bases remaining between them. The CDR3 protein is CASSDSRGQGPETQYF. CDR3 DNA sequence: TGTGCCAGCAGTGACAGCCGTGGGCAGGGCCCAGAGACCCAGTACTTC.

Concerning this clone itself: This is likely an artifact of a read error, given a far larger clone one base away. This chain joins TRBV7-2 and TRBJ2-7; D call uncertain. This CDR3 contains 13 residues. In germline, CDR1 is SGHTA, CDR2 FQGNSA. Deletions cut 3 bases from V and 6 bases from J, with 12 bases between. CDR3 sequence reads: CASSFGWLGEQYF. CDR3 in DNA: TGTGCCAGCAGCTTCGGTTGGTTGGGCGAGCAGTACTTC. Full variable domain (rest looked up from reference TRBV7-2 and TRBJ2-7): GAGVSQSPSNKVTEKGKDVELRCDPISGHTALYWYRQSLGQGLEFLIYFQGNSAPDKSGLPSDRFSAERTGGSVSTLTIQRTQQEDSAVYLCASSFGWLGEQYFGPGTRLTVT.

Turning to this clone: Mismatch with germline at one junction end may stem from a read error. Other DNA sequences within the sample encode an identical CDR3. The chain recombines TRBV4-1 with TRBJ1-2; D is uncertain. The CDR3 covers 12 residues. From germline, CDR1 is MGHRA and CDR2 YSYEKL. The CDR3 nucleotides are TGCGCCAGCAGTCAAGGTGCAGATGGCTACACCTTC. It translates to CASSQGADGYTF.

The chain recombines TRBV21-1 with TRBJ1-5. TRBV21-1 is recorded as a pseudogene. The CDR3 is 11 amino acids. The CDR3 reads CASRADQPQHF. DNA of the CDR3: TGTGCCTCTCGGGCAGATCAGCCCCAGCATTTT.

In this sample, this clone turned up a few times. The rearrangement links TRBV6-5 to TRBJ2-1; perhaps TRBD2 as D (5 bases). Germline CDR1 reads MNHEY; CDR2 reads SVGAGI. The CDR3 runs 13 residues. The V end was cut by 5 bases, the J end by 8 bases, with 13 bases between. Written as DNA, the CDR3 is TGTGCCAGCAGTACGACCACTAGGGATGAGCAGTTCTTC. It codes for CASSTTTRDEQFF.

This clone was counted between two and nine times. The chain links TRBV27 to TRBJ2-7; weak D call: TRBD1 (5 bases). V lost 3 bases and J lost 2, with 14 bases in between. This CDR3 contains 15 residues. Germline lookup yields CDR1 MNHEY and CDR2 SMNVEV (reference sequence). The CDR3 sequence is CASSFRGSTAYEQYF. In nucleotides, the CDR3 is TGTGCCAGCAGTTTTAGGGGCAGCACGGCCTACGAGCAGTACTTC.

This chain links TRBV9 with TRBJ2-7; the D gene is possibly TRBD2 (6 bases). Between the trimmed V and J ends, which lost 3 bases and 3 bases, there was a span of 13 bases. The CDR3 consists of 14 residues. Germline values: CDR1 SGDLS, CDR2 YYNGEE. Written as DNA, the CDR3 is TGTGCCAGCAGCGGCGGGACCGACCTCTACGAGCAGTACTTC. Translating it yields CASSGGTDLYEQYF. Variable domain in full (rest from reference TRBV9 and TRBJ2-7): DSGVTQTPKHLITATGQRVTLRCSPRSGDLSVYWYQQSLDQGLQFLIQYYNGEERAKGNILERFSAQQFPDLHSELNLSSLELGDSALYFCASSGGTDLYEQYFGPGTRLTVT.

This clone was counted a single time. A read error is possible here, since a much larger clone lies one base away. The chain joins TRBV7-9 to TRBJ2-3; D possibly corresponds to TRBD2 (6 bases). This CDR3 has 13 amino acids. V dropped 6 bases and J dropped 4 bases, with 11 bases sitting between them. The germline CDR1 and CDR2 sequences are SEHNR and FQNEAQ (reference sequence). In DNA form, the CDR3 reads TGTGCCAGCAGTCCCCCGGGGGCAGATACGCAGTATTTT. Protein product: CASSPPGADTQYF.

The chain couples TRBV4-2 to TRBJ1-4; D gene ambiguous. V gave up 6 bases and J gave up 2 bases, with 16 bases separating them. Per germline, CDR1 LGHNA and CDR2 YNFKEQ. The CDR3 is made up of 16 amino acids. The CDR3 protein is CASSPDSVATNEKLFF. The DNA for the CDR3 is TGTGCCAGCAGTCCGGATTCGGTGGCCACTAATGAAAAACTGTTTTTT.

The chain joins TRBV6-1 to TRBJ1-2; the D is unclear. Per the germline V gene, CDR1 is MNHNS and CDR2 is SASEGT. V lost 6 bases, J lost 8 bases, and 16 bases lay in between. The CDR3 runs to 13 residues. CDR3 bases: TGTGCCAGCAGCCACCGCCCGAGGGAGGGCTACACCTTC. Translating it yields CASSHRPREGYTF.

The CDR3, as DNA: TGTGCCAGCAGCTTGAGACAGGGCTTTAACTATGGCTACACCTTC. Encoded protein: CASSLRQGFNYGYTF. This chain links TRBV7-2 with TRBJ1-2; 7 bases match TRBD1. Trimming at V came to 3 bases and at J to 1 base, leaving 5 bases not matched to a gene. The CDR3 runs to 15 residues. Germline CDR1 is SGHTA and CDR2 is FQGNSA.

This rearrangement joins TRBV6-5 to TRBJ2-7; 7 positions agree with TRBD1. The germline CDR1 and CDR2 sequences are MNHEY and SVGAGI. V gave up 5 bases and J gave up 1 base; unmatched junction bases: 8. The CDR3 loop spans 15 amino acids. The CDR3 DNA sequence: TGTGCCAGCAGTCACCAGGGGGTATGGTCCTACGAGCAGTACTTC. Translated, it gives CASSHQGVWSYEQYF.

The J gene is TRBJ1-3, the V gene TRBV28; no definite D call. Trimming shortened V by 3 bases and J by 0 bases, and 3 bases separated the two germline ends. The CDR3 extends over 13 amino acids. CDR1 is MDHEN and CDR2 is SYDVKM in the germline V gene. CDR3: CASSFASGNTIYF. CDR3 sequence (DNA): TGTGCCAGCAGTTTTGCCTCTGGAAACACCATATATTTT.

The chain has TRBV5-1 and TRBJ1-4; D not resolved. V was cut by 0 bases and J by 4 bases, with 7 bases left in between. Germline V gives CDR1 SGHRS, CDR2 YFSETQ. CDR3 length: 14 amino acids. The CDR3 protein is CASSLGGINEKLFF. In nucleotides, the CDR3 is TGCGCCAGCAGCTTGGGAGGTATTAATGAAAAACTGTTTTTT.

The chain recombines TRBV30 with TRBJ2-2; maybe TRBD1 (7 bases). CDR3 length: 16 amino acids. CDR1 GTSNPN and CDR2 SVGIG come from the germline V gene (reference sequence). The V end was cut by 2 bases, the J end by 5 bases, with 18 bases between. The CDR3 reads CAWSRGDSWVTGELFF. DNA of the CDR3: TGTGCCTGGAGTAGGGGGGACAGTTGGGTAACCGGGGAGCTGTTTTTT.

The chain uses TRBV2 and TRBJ1-5; a weak D match, TRBD1 (5 bases). CDR3 length: 13 residues. The ends were cut back, 5 bases at V and 5 bases at J, with 10 bases in the middle. Germline-derived CDR1 and CDR2 are SNHLY and FYNNEI. DNA for the CDR3: TGTGCCAGCAGTTCGGGGGTCGATCAGCCCCAGCATTTT. It codes for CASSSGVDQPQHF.

The V gene is TRBV28, the J gene TRBJ2-7, with 13 bases aligning to TRBD2. The V gene end was trimmed by 4 bases and the J gene end by 6 bases; junction bases not matched to a gene: 3. This CDR3 contains 14 residues. In germline, CDR1 is MDHEN, CDR2 SYDVKM. As DNA, the CDR3 is TGTGCCAGCAGTTACGGGACTAGCGGGATCGAGCAGTACTTC. Protein product: CASSYGTSGIEQYF.

The chain couples TRBV19 to TRBJ2-2; possibly TRBD1 for D (5 bases). This CDR3 is built from 12 residues. CDR1 is LNHDA and CDR2 is SQIVND in the germline V gene (reference sequence). Trimming removed 11 bases at V and 2 bases at J, with 9 bases between. In DNA, the CDR3 is TGTGCCCAGCAGGGTAACACCGGGGAGCTGTTTTTT. It codes for CAQQGNTGELFF. Filled out from reference TRBV19 and TRBJ2-2, the complete variable domain reads DGGITQSPKYLFRKEGQNVTLSCEQNLNHDAMYWYRQDPGQGLRLIYYSQIVNDFQKGDIAEGYSVSREKKESFPLTVTSAQKNPTAFYLCAQQGNTGELFFGEGSRLTVL.